Each of the 31 T cell receptor beta chains below was sequenced from the same sample in a study of T cells after yellow fever vaccination. TCRdb reanalysed the 5' RACE reads using MiXCR and keeps one entry per CDR3 protein. The data contain a few hundred thousand distinct CDR3 sequences, 7% to 10% of them singletons. This specimen consisted of PBMCs, obtained approximately 40 days after the first yellow fever vaccination. These TCRs come from a man aged 18 to 35 who received the YFV17D yellow fever vaccine.

This clonotype was detected only a few times. The genes are TRBV4-1 and TRBJ1-1, with D perhaps TRBD1 (5 bases). Germline CDR1 is MGHRA and CDR2 is YSYEKL. This CDR3 region has 14 residues. Trimming left V 1 base short and J 1 base short, with 7 bases between. The CDR3 coding sequence is TGCGCCAGCAGCCAAGGGGGGGAGAACACTGAAGCTTTCTTT. It translates to CASSQGGENTEAFF.

The V gene is TRBV9, the J gene TRBJ1-4, with 7 bases aligning to TRBD1. Per germline, CDR1 SGDLS and CDR2 YYNGEE. Unmatched junction bases numbered 4, after V lost 0 bases and J lost 5 bases. The CDR3 is 15 amino acids. The CDR3 loop reads CASSVGGRGNEKLFF. In DNA, the CDR3 is TGTGCCAGCAGCGTAGGCGGCAGGGGGAATGAAAAACTGTTTTTT.

This clonotype has just a few counts. The V and J genes are TRBV12-3 or TRBV12-4 and TRBJ2-4, with 13 bases lining up with TRBD2. Trimming took 7 bases from V and 6 from J; bases not matched to a gene: 3. The CDR3 is 14 residues long. The CDR3 is CASTRLAGGNIQYF. CDR3 sequence (DNA): TGTGCCAGCACTAGACTAGCGGGGGGAAACATTCAGTACTTC.

This clonotype was recorded at least ten times. V and J are TRBV7-2 and TRBJ1-2; D gene unclear. The V end lost 2 bases, the J end lost 6 bases, and 7 bases lay between the germline ends. CDR3 length: 12 amino acids. CDR1 is SGHTA, CDR2 FQGNSA, per germline. The CDR3 DNA reads TGTGCCAGCAGCTTACTTTGGGATGGCTACACCTTC. Its translation is CASSLLWDGYTF.

This clonotype has just a few counts. The rearrangement joins TRBV7-6 to TRBJ2-2, with 14 bases fitting TRBD2. The CDR3 loop spans 17 amino acids. The junction had 6 bases not matched to a gene; V was cut back by 5 bases and J by 4 bases. CDR1 is SGHVS, CDR2 FNYEAQ, per germline. As DNA, the CDR3 is TGTGCCAGCAGCCGATGGACTAGCGGGGGGCGCACCGGGGAGCTGTTTTTT. It yields the protein CASSRWTSGGRTGELFF.

The chain is built from TRBV7-2 and TRBJ1-1; TRBD1 agrees at 8 bases. The CDR3 covers 13 residues. J lost 8 bases, V lost 5 bases, and 7 bases had no gene match. CDR1 is SGHTA, CDR2 FQGNSA, per germline. Written as DNA, the CDR3 is TGTGCCAGCAGCAAGGACAGGGCGAGGGAAGCTTTCTTT. This translates into CASSKDRAREAFF.

This clonotype was counted a few times. The chain has TRBV10-3 and TRBJ2-5; weak D call: TRBD2 (5 bases). Trimming stripped 4 bases from V and 2 bases from J, with 29 bases between. The length of the CDR3 is 20 residues. Germline assignment: CDR1 ENHRY and CDR2 SYGVKD. In nucleotides, the CDR3 is TGTGCCATCAGTGCCCCTTCCCATGGCCAGGCACCCTCGGGGCAAGAGACCCAGTACTTC. It translates to CAISAPSHGQAPSGQETQYF.

This clonotype was picked up a small number of times. This chain joins TRBV6-2 or TRBV6-3 and TRBJ1-1; no reliable D call. Per germline, CDR1 MNHEY and CDR2 SVGEGT. Trimming left V 8 bases short and J 4 bases short, with 14 bases between. The CDR3 loop spans 13 amino acids. In DNA form, the CDR3 reads TGTGCCAGCGCGGAGTGGTACGGCACTGAAGCTTTCTTT. Amino acid sequence: CASAEWYGTEAFF.

This clonotype was counted a few times. The chain is built from TRBV12-3 or TRBV12-4 and TRBJ1-4; 9 positions match TRBD1. V dropped 8 bases and J dropped 7; count of bases not matched to a gene: 17. This CDR3 contains 17 residues. CDR3 in DNA: TGTGCCAGCGCGAAACCTACAACAGGGGGCGGCGGTGAAAAACTGTTTTTT. It specifies CASAKPTTGGGGEKLFF.

This clonotype has at least ten counts. V usage is TRBV12-3 or TRBV12-4 and J usage is TRBJ1-1, with D possibly TRBD1 on 5 matching bases. The CDR3 is 13 residues long. V was trimmed by 6 bases and J by 3 bases, leaving 11 bases between them. The CDR3 DNA reads as TGTGCCAGCAGCGCGGGGGACTACACTGAAGCTTTCTTT. The encoded protein is CASSAGDYTEAFF.

CDR3 amino acids: CATGRDVAGNTIYF. The DNA of the CDR3 is TGTGCCACGGGGAGGGATGTGGCTGGAAACACCATATATTTT. J is TRBJ1-3 and V is TRBV10-3; D unclear. Trimming left V 10 bases short and J 2 bases short, with 15 bases between. Germline loops: CDR1 ENHRY, CDR2 SYGVKD. The CDR3 runs 14 residues.

This chain joins TRBV7-2 and TRBJ1-2; weak D call: TRBD1 (5 bases). CDR1 is SGHTA, CDR2 FQGNSA, per germline. The CDR3 loop spans 13 amino acids. Trimming shortened V by 2 bases and J by 7 bases, and 11 bases separated the two germline ends. The DNA for the CDR3 is TGTGCCAGCAGCTTACGGGGCGAGGTTGGCTACACCTTC. This gives the protein CASSLRGEVGYTF.

This clonotype was seen a few times. The chain combines TRBV5-1 with TRBJ2-4; 9 nucleotides align to TRBD1. CDR1 is SGHRS and CDR2 is YFSETQ in the germline V gene. The V segment lost 5 bases and the J segment 8 bases; nucleotides outside the gene matches: 8. The CDR3 sequence is 14 residues long. CDR3 nucleotides: TGCGCCAGCAGAGCCGGGACAGGGCTTCACATTCAGTACTTC. Its translation is CASRAGTGLHIQYF.

This clonotype has a handful of counts. The chain is built from TRBV18 and TRBJ1-5; D is uncertain. Deletions cut 3 bases from V and 4 bases from J, with 7 bases between. This CDR3 contains 13 residues. Germline assignment: CDR1 KGHSH and CDR2 LQKENI. CDR3 in DNA: TGTGCCAGCTCACCTGCAGAGAATCAGCCCCAGCATTTT. This encodes CASSPAENQPQHF.

The chain joins TRBV5-4 to TRBJ1-4, with a tentative D call TRBD1 (6 bases). This CDR3 is 15 amino acids long. V lost 4 bases, J lost 8 bases, and 18 bases lay in between. Germline CDR1 reads SGHNT; CDR2 reads YYREEE (reference sequence). The DNA for the CDR3 is TGTGCCAGCAGCGTGGGGGGGGGCGCTGAGGAAAAACTGTTTTTT. Protein: CASSVGGGAEEKLFF.

This clonotype was recorded a few times. The chain combines TRBV5-4 with TRBJ2-7; D ambiguous. The CDR3 extends over 15 amino acids. V dropped 0 bases and J dropped 0 bases, with 10 bases sitting between them. The germline CDR1 and CDR2 sequences are SGHNT and YYREEE (reference sequence). CDR3 bases: TGTGCCAGCAGCTTGGGAGGATTAAGCTCCTACGAGCAGTACTTC. Its protein product is CASSLGGLSSYEQYF.

This clonotype was observed at least ten times. The chain couples TRBV12-3 or TRBV12-4 to TRBJ2-1; 7 bases map to TRBD1. CDR3 length: 13 residues. With V trimmed by 1 base and J by 8 bases, 2 bases remained unmatched. In DNA form, the CDR3 reads TGTGCCAGCAGTTTAGGACAGGGCGATGAGCAGTTCTTC. Its protein product is CASSLGQGDEQFF.

As to this clonotype: One end of the junction varies from germline; a read error may be responsible. This chain uses TRBV11-2 with TRBJ1-5; 7 bases match TRBD1. The CDR3 loop spans 17 amino acids. Germline V lookup: CDR1 SGHAT, CDR2 FQNNGV. As DNA, the CDR3 is TGTGCCAGCAGCGTAGACTCCGGGACAGCAGGGGGTCAGCCCCAGCATTTT. Translation: CASSVDSGTAGGQPQHF.

This clonotype was seen a few times. The V and J genes are TRBV6-1 and TRBJ2-7, with D unresolved. V was pared by 6 bases and J by 4 bases, with 16 bases between. The V gene's germline CDR1 is MNHNS and CDR2 SASEGT. CDR3 length equals 14 residues. The CDR3 DNA reads as TGTGCCAGCAGCCAGTACCGTGGGCCTTACGAGCAGTACTTC. This translates into CASSQYRGPYEQYF.

J is TRBJ2-3 and V is TRBV19, with D possibly matching TRBD2 (5 bases). With 2 bases removed from V and 4 bases from J, the gap between germline ends came to 7 bases. The V gene's germline CDR1 is LNHDA and CDR2 SQIVND (reference sequence). The CDR3 sequence is 13 residues long. The CDR3 reads CASSIPGSDTQYF. CDR3 coding DNA: TGTGCCAGTAGTATACCGGGATCAGATACGCAGTATTTT. Full variable domain (missing parts from reference TRBV19 and TRBJ2-3): DGGITQSPKYLFRKEGQNVTLSCEQNLNHDAMYWYRQDPGQGLRLIYYSQIVNDFQKGDIAEGYSVSREKKESFPLTVTSAQKNPTAFYLCASSIPGSDTQYFGPGTRLTVL.

The chain carries TRBV24-1 and TRBJ2-7; D possibly corresponds to TRBD1 (6 bases). The germline CDR1 and CDR2 sequences are KGHDR and SFDVKD. V was cut by 0 bases and J by 3 bases, with 23 bases left in between. The CDR3 is 19 amino acids. CDR3 in amino acids: CATSDLTTQGKIWSYEQYF. CDR3 DNA sequence: TGTGCCACCAGTGATTTGACCACCCAGGGGAAGATTTGGAGCTACGAGCAGTACTTC.

A remark on this clonotype: A read error may be the cause here, since a much bigger clone is one base away. The chain is built from TRBV12-3 or TRBV12-4 and TRBJ1-2, with 7 positions matching TRBD1. V was pared by 6 bases and J by 8 bases, with 12 bases of the junction left unmatched. CDR3 length equals 14 residues. The CDR3 bases are TGTGCCAGCAGAAAACAGGGGATGGTCTTAGGCTACACCTTC. Encoded protein: CASRKQGMVLGYTF.

This clonotype occurred a few times. The chain recombines TRBV12-3 or TRBV12-4 with TRBJ1-1, with D tentatively TRBD1 (5 bases). Trimming left V 10 bases short and J 1 base short, with 19 bases between. CDR3 length equals 15 residues. This chain's CDR3 is CATLGRTRRNTEAFF. CDR3 DNA sequence: TGTGCCACCCTTGGACGGACAAGAAGGAACACTGAAGCTTTCTTT.

This clonotype was observed many times. The chain recombines TRBV5-1 with TRBJ2-7; no definite D call. The CDR3 covers 14 residues. The ends were cut back, 4 bases at V and 4 bases at J, with 15 bases in the middle. Germline CDR1 is SGHRS and CDR2 is YFSETQ. In DNA form, the CDR3 reads TGCGCCAGCAGCAGATCCCTCGATTCATACGAGCAGTACTTC. Residues: CASSRSLDSYEQYF.

This clonotype has only a few counts. The chain has TRBV9 and TRBJ2-3; 9 nucleotides match TRBD2. Germline V gene sequence: CDR1 SGDLS, CDR2 YYNGEE. The CDR3 length is 16 residues. The V gene end was trimmed by 1 base and the J gene end by 5 bases; junction bases not matched to a gene: 8. In DNA, the CDR3 is TGTGCCAGCAGCGTAAGCGGGGGGACCCCAGGAGATACGCAGTATTTT. Its protein product is CASSVSGGTPGDTQYF.

The V call is TRBV7-9, the J call TRBJ2-1, with D unresolved. The V end lost 9 bases, the J end lost 9 bases, and 18 bases lay between the germline ends. From germline, CDR1 is SEHNR and CDR2 FQNEAQ (reference sequence). The CDR3 contains 13 residues. The CDR3 nucleotides read TGTGCCAGGAGCCCCGGGCCTGTCGGTGAGCAGTTCTTC. Its protein is CARSPGPVGEQFF.

The J gene is TRBJ2-2, the V gene TRBV7-3; 7 bases are shared with TRBD1. This CDR3 has 15 amino acids. In germline, CDR1 is SGHTA, CDR2 FQGTGA. J lost 3 bases, V lost 5 bases, and 6 bases had no gene match. Written as DNA, the CDR3 is TGTGCCAGCAGCCCTACAGGGGAATACACCGGGGAGCTGTTTTTT. Its protein is CASSPTGEYTGELFF.

This clonotype has a handful of counts. The V and J genes are TRBV7-8 and TRBJ2-2; D possibly corresponds to TRBD1 (6 bases). CDR3 length: 16 residues. Germline-derived CDR1 and CDR2 are SGHVS and FQNEAQ. Trimming pared 7 bases from V and 8 bases from J, leaving 23 bases between. The CDR3 region is CASTRWVGGQGGELFF. The CDR3 coding sequence is TGTGCCAGCACCCGCTGGGTAGGGGGACAAGGAGGGGAGCTGTTTTTT.

CDR3 amino acids: CASSEGPYNSPLHF. The CDR3 bases are TGCGCCAGCAGCGAGGGACCCTATAATTCACCCCTCCACTTT. The chain is built from TRBV5-1 and TRBJ1-6; possibly TRBD1 for D (5 bases). From germline, CDR1 is SGHRS and CDR2 YFSETQ. V lost 4 bases, J lost 2 bases, and 7 bases lay in between. The CDR3 extends over 14 amino acids. The full variable domain, completed using reference TRBV5-1 and TRBJ1-6, is KAGVTQTPRYLIKTRGQQVTLSCSPISGHRSVSWYQQTPGQGLQFLFEYFSETQRNKGNFPGRFSGRQFSNSRSEMNVSTLELGDSALYLCASSEGPYNSPLHFGNGTRLTVT.

As regards this clonotype: This may be a read error: a much more frequent sequence differs by one nucleotide. The V call is TRBV25-1, the J call TRBJ2-5; 8 bases map to TRBD1. V lost 1 base to trimming and J lost 5 bases; unmatched junction nucleotides: 12. CDR1 is MGHDK, CDR2 SYGVNS, per germline. The CDR3 extends over 17 amino acids. CDR3 sequence reads: CASSELDRQGLTETQYF. The CDR3, as DNA: TGTGCCAGCAGTGAATTGGACAGACAGGGGTTGACCGAGACCCAGTACTTC. The whole variable domain, remainder taken from reference TRBV25-1 and TRBJ2-5, is EADIYQTPRYLVIGTGKKITLECSQTMGHDKMYWYQQDPGMELHLIHYSYGVNSTEKGDLSSESTVSRIRTEHFPLTLESARPSHTSQYLCASSELDRQGLTETQYFGPGTRLLVL.

The rearrangement links TRBV21-1 to TRBJ1-4; the D segment call TRBD1 is taken from the table without a DNA check. TRBV21-1 is designated a pseudogene. This CDR3 region has 14 residues. The CDR3 DNA reads as TGTGCCAGCAGCAAAGATTCCCGGGACATCAGATGGTTTTTT. This encodes CASSKDSRDIRWFF.